A single sample gave rise to the 17 T cell receptor beta chains below, sequenced in a study of cytomegalovirus exposure and HLA in healthy donors (dated by TCRdb to 2015 to 2018). The library relied on the immunoSEQ multiplex PCR assay. The multiplex PCR relied on a mix of 60 forward primers for TCR Vbeta segments and 13 reverse primers for TCR Jbeta segments. Held by TCRdb, this immuneACCESS table contains in-frame sequences only and omits some clones. Under half of the omission traces to an unresolved V gene where checked; the cause of the rest is unknown. The sample includes 100,000 to 150,000 clones, with around 85% observed a single time. Approximately 2.1% of the sample belongs to the ten largest clones. Input material: PBMCs. The receptors were sampled from a man between 25 and 39 years old in good health and CMV-seronegative.

V and J are TRBV5-6 and TRBJ2-7; TRBD1 agrees at 7 bases. The CDR3 runs to 16 residues. Germline assignment: CDR1 SGHDT and CDR2 YYEEEE. Trimming cost V 4 bases and J 0 bases; bases outside gene matches: 10. The CDR3 DNA is TGTGCCAGCAGCCGGTGGGACAGCGGTAGCTCCTACGAGCAGTACTTC. Translating it yields CASSRWDSGSSYEQYF.

The genes are TRBV11-3 and TRBJ1-4; 11 bases match TRBD1. CDR3 size: 15 residues. Germline assignment: CDR1 SGHNT and CDR2 YENEEA. After removal of 5 bases from V and 3 bases from J, the junction contained 2 bases not matched to a gene. The CDR3 DNA reads as TGTGCCAGCAGCAAGGGACAGGGGGCTAATGAAAAACTGTTTTTT. This translates into CASSKGQGANEKLFF.

This clone has only a few counts. Distinct nucleotide sequences in the sample also encode this CDR3. V is TRBV6-1 and J is TRBJ2-6; D is unresolved. Trimming shortened V by 3 bases and J by 0 bases, and 6 bases separated the two germline ends. The CDR3 sequence is 15 residues long. Germline CDR1 and CDR2: MNHNS and SASEGT. CDR3 in amino acids: CASSERSSGANVLTF. In DNA, the CDR3 is TGTGCCAGCAGTGAGCGCTCCTCTGGGGCCAACGTCCTGACTTTC.

The chain uses TRBV4-3 and TRBJ2-1; 7 bases are shared with TRBD1. V gave up 4 bases and J gave up 3 bases; unmatched junction bases: 9. This CDR3 has 16 amino acids. CDR1 and CDR2 (germline): LGHNA, YSLEER. The CDR3, as DNA: TGCGCCAGCAGCCGAGTATGGGGACAGAACTACAATGAGCAGTTCTTC. Translated: CASSRVWGQNYNEQFF.

The J gene is TRBJ2-1, the V gene TRBV7-9; 7 bases are a match to TRBD1. V lost 10 bases, J lost 3 bases, and 6 bases stayed unmatched. CDR3 length equals 13 residues. Looked up from germline, CDR1 is SEHNR and CDR2 is FQNEAQ (reference sequence). In DNA form, the CDR3 reads TGTGCCATCCTCAGGGACAGCTACAATGAGCAGTTCTTC. This translates into CAILRDSYNEQFF.

This clone is a singleton in its sample. The rearrangement uses TRBV10-3 and TRBJ2-3, with 8 bases matching TRBD2. CDR3 length: 15 amino acids. Losses at the gene ends were 0 bases for V and 4 bases for J; bases not matched to a gene: 3. CDR1 is ENHRY and CDR2 is SYGVKD in the germline V gene. The CDR3 protein is CAISESPRGADTQYF. The CDR3 region has the DNA TGTGCCATCAGTGAGTCGCCGCGGGGGGCAGATACGCAGTATTTT.

V gene TRBV27 combines with J gene TRBJ1-4; maybe TRBD1 (6 bases). The CDR3 contains 17 residues. Trimming pared 5 bases from V and 8 bases from J, leaving 24 bases between. The germline CDR1 and CDR2 sequences are MNHEY and SMNVEV (reference sequence). CDR3 protein: CASSQRITGFPGEKLFF. CDR3 DNA sequence: TGTGCCAGCAGTCAAAGAATCACAGGGTTCCCAGGGGAAAAACTGTTTTTT.

The V gene is TRBV7-9, the J gene TRBJ1-5; no firm D call. From germline, CDR1 is SEHNR and CDR2 FQNEAQ (reference sequence). There are 13 residues in the CDR3. Trimming took 5 bases from V and 4 from J, leaving 9 bases between them. CDR3 residues: CASSAGLNQPQHF. CDR3 coding DNA: TGTGCCAGCAGCGCAGGCCTTAATCAGCCCCAGCATTTT.

The CDR3 spells CASSLTTGGPGKQYF. CDR3 DNA sequence: TGCGCCAGCAGCCTGACAACGGGGGGGCCCGGCAAGCAGTATTTT. The gene calls are TRBV4-1 and TRBJ2-3; 8 positions match TRBD2. This CDR3 spans 15 amino acids. The junction had 14 bases not matched to a gene; V was cut back by 4 bases and J by 11 bases. Germline values: CDR1 MGHRA, CDR2 YSYEKL.

The rearrangement links TRBV29-1 to TRBJ1-1; D gene ambiguous. Germline CDR1 SQVTM, CDR2 ANQGSEA. Trimming left V 2 bases short and J 11 bases short, with 12 bases between. This CDR3 has 11 residues. The CDR3: CSVERVPPAFF. CDR3 coding DNA: TGCAGCGTTGAAAGAGTGCCTCCGGCTTTCTTT.

This clone came up many times. The chain carries TRBV6-5 and TRBJ1-1; D ambiguous. Germline CDR1 and CDR2: MNHEY and SVGAGI. This CDR3 is 15 amino acids long. The germline V and J ends were trimmed by 0 bases and 3 bases, with 11 bases remaining between them. As DNA, the CDR3 is TGTGCCAGCAGTTACTCCCAGGCCGCGCACACTGAAGCTTTCTTT. Translation gives CASSYSQAAHTEAFF.

This chain links TRBV30 with TRBJ2-3; the match to TRBD2 covers 10 bases. After removal of 7 bases from V and 6 bases from J, the junction contained 7 bases not matched to a gene. Germline assignment: CDR1 GTSNPN and CDR2 SVGIG (reference sequence). This CDR3 has 13 residues. The CDR3 nucleotides are TGTGCCTTAAAGCGGGGGGGCTTGGATACGCAGTATTTT. This sequence encodes CALKRGGLDTQYF.

This clone was picked up a small number of times. V usage is TRBV19 and J usage is TRBJ1-2; no clear D. CDR1 is LNHDA, CDR2 SQIVND, per germline (reference sequence). This CDR3 contains 15 residues. Trimming removed 5 bases at V and 0 bases at J, with 13 bases between. The DNA for the CDR3 is TGTGCCAGTAGTCCCGGTGAATATCCTAACTATGGCTACACCTTC. Encoded protein: CASSPGEYPNYGYTF.

The V and J genes are TRBV30 and TRBJ1-4, with TRBD1 as a possible D gene (6 bases). Trimming took 4 bases from V and 4 from J, leaving 16 bases between them. CDR3 size: 15 residues. CDR1 GTSNPN and CDR2 SVGIG come from the germline V gene (reference sequence). CDR3 DNA sequence: TGTGCCTGGACCACGAAGACAGGCTATAATGAAAAACTGTTTTTT. Residues: CAWTTKTGYNEKLFF.

The chain employs TRBV6-1 and TRBJ1-5; D is undetermined. The CDR3 consists of 11 residues. V was cut by 3 bases and J by 8 bases, with 5 bases left in between. Per the germline V gene, CDR1 is MNHNS and CDR2 is SASEGT. CDR3 residues: CASSDGEPQHF. As DNA, the CDR3 is TGTGCCAGCAGTGACGGGGAGCCCCAGCATTTT.

The CDR3 protein is CASSLSPRETQYF. In nucleotides, the CDR3 is TGCGCCAGCAGCCTGTCACCGCGGGAGACCCAGTACTTC. The chain combines TRBV5-1 with TRBJ2-5; D ambiguous. With 4 bases removed from V and 5 bases from J, the gap between germline ends came to 12 bases. The CDR3 covers 13 residues. CDR1 and CDR2 (germline): SGHRS, YFSETQ.

This clone has just a few counts. This chain links TRBV5-6 with TRBJ1-5; D gene unclear. The CDR3 runs 12 residues. Trimming removed 4 bases at V and 4 bases at J, with 6 bases between. CDR1 is SGHDT, CDR2 YYEEEE, per germline. The CDR3 here is CASSQINQPQHF. The CDR3 bases are TGTGCCAGCAGCCAAATTAATCAGCCCCAGCATTTT.